This entry concerns a single T cell receptor (beta chain). Its antigen is unidentified. Profiling relied on immunoSEQ multiplex PCR, and the TCRdb table lists in-frame clones only, not all of them. The sample lists approximately 83,000 clones; approximately 80% were seen once. The data stem from a study of radiation and T cells in renal cell carcinoma. Study results and limitations: Without pretreatment biopsies, baseline tumor clonotype presence was undetermined. Top tumor clonotypes rose in blood 2 weeks post-radiation, then contracted.

CDR1 and CDR2 (germline): SGHRS, YFSETQ. The length of the CDR3 is 17 residues. With 4 bases clipped from V and 2 bases from J, the junction kept 12 bases outside the gene matches. The time point here: blood 4 weeks post-SBRT, at nephrectomy. Treatment given: 15 Gy SBRT to primary tumor, nephrectomy 4 weeks later. Nephrectomy followed 15 Gy stereotactic body radiation by 4 weeks. This receptor was identified in a man between 45 and 60 years old with renal cell carcinoma. Sequenced material: blood, taken from a patient whose treatment included radiotherapy and nephrectomy. This rearrangement joins TRBV5-1 to TRBJ2-3, with 8 bases identical to TRBD2. CDR3 protein: CASSPKVTLADTDTQYF. The CDR3 DNA sequence: TGCGCCAGCAGCCCCAAAGTAACACTAGCGGACACAGATACGCAGTATTTT.